This T cell receptor (beta chain) was captured in a study of CD8+ T cells in alopecia areata. Sequencing templates came from extracted RNA that was reverse transcribed into cDNA. Assay: immunoSEQ multiplex PCR; the TCRdb copy retains only in-frame clones and omits some. The data show 120,000 to 150,000 clones, approximately 60% seen once. CD4+ and CD8+ T cells were sorted from PBMCs. The study, taken as a whole, reports: When scalp samples are sequenced, resident alphabeta T cells of normal skin are also captured. Mice showed clearer TCR sharing than patients did, a gap that was possibly HLA-related. It was lesional scalp, especially alopecia totalis/universalis, that showed higher clonality than normal scalp.

This CDR3 is 17 amino acids long. The V segment lost 5 bases and the J segment 5 bases; nucleotides outside the gene matches: 12. The germline CDR1 and CDR2 sequences are SGHRS and YFSETQ. Points on this clone: Its target is not known.

The source material was CD8+ T cells sorted from blood. The chain combines TRBV5-1 with TRBJ2-7, with 14 nucleotides matching TRBD2. The receptor's source is a human donor in good health. CDR3 nucleotides: TGCGCCAGCAGTTCGTACACACCGGGACTAGCGGGAGACGAGCAGTACTTC. Protein: CASSSYTPGLAGDEQYF.